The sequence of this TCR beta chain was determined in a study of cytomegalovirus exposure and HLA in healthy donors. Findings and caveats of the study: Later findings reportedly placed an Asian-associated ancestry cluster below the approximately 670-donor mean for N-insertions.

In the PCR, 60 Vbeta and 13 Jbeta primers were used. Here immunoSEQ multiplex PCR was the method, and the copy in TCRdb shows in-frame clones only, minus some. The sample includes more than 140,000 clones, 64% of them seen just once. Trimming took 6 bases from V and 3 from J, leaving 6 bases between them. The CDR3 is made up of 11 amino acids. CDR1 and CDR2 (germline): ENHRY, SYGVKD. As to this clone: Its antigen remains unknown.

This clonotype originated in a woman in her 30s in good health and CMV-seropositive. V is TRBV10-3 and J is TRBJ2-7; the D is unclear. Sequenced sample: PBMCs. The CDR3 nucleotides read TGTGCCATCAGCGAACACTACGAGCAGTACTTC. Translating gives CAISEHYEQYF.